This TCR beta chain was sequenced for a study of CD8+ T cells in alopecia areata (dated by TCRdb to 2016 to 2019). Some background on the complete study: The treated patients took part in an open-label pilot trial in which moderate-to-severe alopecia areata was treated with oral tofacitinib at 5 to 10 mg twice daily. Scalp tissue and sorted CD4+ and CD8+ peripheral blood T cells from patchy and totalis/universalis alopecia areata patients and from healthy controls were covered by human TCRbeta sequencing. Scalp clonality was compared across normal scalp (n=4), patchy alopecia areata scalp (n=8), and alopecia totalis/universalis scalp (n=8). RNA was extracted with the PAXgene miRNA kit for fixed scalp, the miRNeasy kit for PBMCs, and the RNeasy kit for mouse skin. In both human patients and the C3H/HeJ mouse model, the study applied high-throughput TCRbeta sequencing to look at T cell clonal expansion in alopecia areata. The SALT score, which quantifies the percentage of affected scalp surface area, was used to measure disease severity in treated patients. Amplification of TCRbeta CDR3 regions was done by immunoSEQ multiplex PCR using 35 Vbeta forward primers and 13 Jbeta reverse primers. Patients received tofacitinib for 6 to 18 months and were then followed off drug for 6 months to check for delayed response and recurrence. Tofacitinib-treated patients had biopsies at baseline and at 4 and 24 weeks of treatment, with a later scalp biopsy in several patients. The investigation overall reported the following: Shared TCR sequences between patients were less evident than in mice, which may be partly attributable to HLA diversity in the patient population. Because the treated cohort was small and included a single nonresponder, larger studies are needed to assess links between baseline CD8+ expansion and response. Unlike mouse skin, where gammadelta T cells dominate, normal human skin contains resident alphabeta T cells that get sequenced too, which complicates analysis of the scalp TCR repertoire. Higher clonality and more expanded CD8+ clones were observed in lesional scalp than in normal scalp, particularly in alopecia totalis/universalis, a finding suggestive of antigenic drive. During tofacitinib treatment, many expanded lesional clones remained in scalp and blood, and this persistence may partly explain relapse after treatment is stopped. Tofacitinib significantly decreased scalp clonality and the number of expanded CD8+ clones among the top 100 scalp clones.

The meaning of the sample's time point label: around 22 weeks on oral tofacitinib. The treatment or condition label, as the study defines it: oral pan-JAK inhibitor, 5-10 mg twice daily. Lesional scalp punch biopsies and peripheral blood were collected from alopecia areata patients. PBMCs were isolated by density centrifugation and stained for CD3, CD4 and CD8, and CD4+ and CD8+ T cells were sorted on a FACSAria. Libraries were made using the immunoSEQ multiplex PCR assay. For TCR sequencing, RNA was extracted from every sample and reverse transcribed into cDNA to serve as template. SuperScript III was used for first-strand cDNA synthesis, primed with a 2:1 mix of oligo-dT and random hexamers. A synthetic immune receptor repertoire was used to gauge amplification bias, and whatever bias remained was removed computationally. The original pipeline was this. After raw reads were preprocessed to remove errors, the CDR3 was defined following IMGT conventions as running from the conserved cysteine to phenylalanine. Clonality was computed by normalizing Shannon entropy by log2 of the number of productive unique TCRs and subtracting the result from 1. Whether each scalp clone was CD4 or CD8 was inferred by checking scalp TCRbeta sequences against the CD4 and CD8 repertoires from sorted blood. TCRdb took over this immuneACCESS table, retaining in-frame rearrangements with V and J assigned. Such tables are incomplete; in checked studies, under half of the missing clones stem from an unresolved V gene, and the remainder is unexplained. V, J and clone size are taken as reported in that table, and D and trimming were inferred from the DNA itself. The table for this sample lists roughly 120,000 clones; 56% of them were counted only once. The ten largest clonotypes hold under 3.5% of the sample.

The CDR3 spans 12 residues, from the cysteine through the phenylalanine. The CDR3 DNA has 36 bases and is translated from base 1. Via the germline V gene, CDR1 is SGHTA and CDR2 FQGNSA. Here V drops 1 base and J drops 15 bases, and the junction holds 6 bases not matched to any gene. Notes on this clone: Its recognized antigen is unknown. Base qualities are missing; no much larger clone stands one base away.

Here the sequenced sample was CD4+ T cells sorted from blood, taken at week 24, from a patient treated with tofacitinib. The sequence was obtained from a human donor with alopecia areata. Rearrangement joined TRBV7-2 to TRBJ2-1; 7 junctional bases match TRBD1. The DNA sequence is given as TGTGCCAGCAGCTTAGAACAGGGGCGTCGGTTCTTC. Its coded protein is CASSLEQGRRFF. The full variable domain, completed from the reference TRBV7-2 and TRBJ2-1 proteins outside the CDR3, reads GAGVSQSPSNKVTEKGKDVELRCDPISGHTALYWYRQSLGQGLEFLIYFQGNSAPDKSGLPSDRFSAERTGGSVSTLTIQRTQQEDSAVYLCASSLEQGRRFFGPGTRLTVL.